One sample yielded the 7 T cell receptor beta chains listed below, sequenced in a study of post-analysis software for immune sequencing data. Broader study findings: The study found TRBV5-6, TRBV5-1 and TRBV20-1 among about five TRBV segments more frequent in patients than controls.

The authors incorporated unique molecular identifiers into the TCR beta cDNA libraries. One entry per CDR3 protein, called by TCRdb with MiXCR from the PCR reads. The top ten hold roughly 4.5% of the sample, which has approximately 730,000 distinct CDR3 sequences, 46% seen once. These receptors' antigens are unknown. The specimen was blood. These receptors originate from a girl between 10 and 17 years old with multiple sclerosis.

The rearrangement joins TRBV28 to TRBJ2-7; TRBD1 is a possible D gene (5 bases). Germline V lookup: CDR1 MDHEN, CDR2 SYDVKM. V shed 5 bases and J shed 5 bases, with 16 bases lying between them. The CDR3 is 14 amino acids. The CDR3: CASSGQGPRHEQYF. The CDR3, as DNA: TGTGCCAGCAGTGGGCAGGGTCCGCGCCACGAGCAGTACTTC.

The chain uses TRBV27 and TRBJ2-1; D perhaps matches TRBD2 (6 bases). The CDR3 runs 13 residues. Germline CDR1 reads MNHEY; CDR2 reads SMNVEV (reference sequence). V lost 6 bases to trimming and J lost 7 bases, with 13 bases between them. CDR3 loop: CASSPTRGNEQFF. CDR3 nucleotide sequence: TGTGCCAGCAGCCCTACCCGGGGGAATGAGCAGTTCTTC.

This clonotype has a single count. The CDR3 DNA reads TGCAGTGCTATCCAGACAGAACCAGGGGGGCAGTACTTC. It encodes CSAIQTEPGGQYF. The rearrangement uses TRBV20-1 and TRBJ2-5, with D possibly being TRBD1 (7 bases). The CDR3 has 13 amino acids. The V gene's germline CDR1 is DFQATT and CDR2 SNEGSKA (reference sequence). The germline V and J ends were trimmed by 4 bases and 11 bases, with 20 bases remaining between them.

This clonotype has only a few counts. V and J are TRBV5-1 and TRBJ1-4; no firm D call. This CDR3 has 15 amino acids. Germline V CDR1 and CDR2: SGHRS, YFSETQ. V was pared by 0 bases and J by 8 bases, with 14 bases between. CDR3: CASSLATDGGEKLFF. In DNA, the CDR3 is TGCGCCAGCAGCTTGGCGACGGATGGAGGCGAAAAACTGTTTTTT.

The rearrangement uses TRBV27 and TRBJ2-1; 11 nucleotides match TRBD1. The V gene end was trimmed by 7 bases and the J gene end by 5 bases; junction bases not matched to a gene: 1. There are 13 residues in the CDR3. Germline loops: CDR1 MNHEY, CDR2 SMNVEV (reference sequence). CDR3 protein: CASMGQGDNEQFF. In nucleotides, the CDR3 is TGTGCCAGCATGGGACAGGGGGACAATGAGCAGTTCTTC.

The genes are TRBV5-6 and TRBJ2-1, with TRBD2 matching 13 bases. The CDR3 extends over 19 amino acids. The ends lost 4 bases at V and 6 bases at J; junction bases unmatched: 16. Per germline, CDR1 SGHDT and CDR2 YYEEEE. The chain's CDR3 is CASSKFGAGLAGIGNEQFF. The CDR3 nucleotides read TGTGCCAGCAGCAAATTTGGGGCGGGACTAGCGGGAATCGGCAATGAGCAGTTCTTC.

This clonotype was found a few times. The chain carries TRBV29-1 and TRBJ2-4; the D call may be TRBD1 or TRBD2 (5 bases each). The length of the CDR3 is 12 residues. Germline V gene lookup returns CDR1 SQVTM and CDR2 ANQGSEA. V gave up 2 bases and J gave up 13 bases, with 15 bases separating them. For the CDR3, the DNA is TGCAGCGTTGAACGGGGCGTGGGAGAGCAGTACTTC. Translated: CSVERGVGEQYF.